One and the same sample provided the 32 T cell receptor beta chains below, sequenced in a study of T cell responses to AZD1222 COVID-19 vaccine. Measured with immunoSEQ multiplex PCR; TCRdb has only the in-frame clones, and not every one. Among 140,000 to 150,000 clones, roughly 91% were seen once, and the ten largest hold over 7.5%. Sequenced material: peripheral blood, taken on day 0 of AZD1222 vaccination. The receptors were gathered from an adult in good health.

This sequence joins TRBV6-5 and TRBJ1-6; no reliable D call. Germline CDR1 MNHEY, CDR2 SVGAGI. The CDR3 extends over 13 amino acids. V was trimmed by 8 bases and J by 7 bases, leaving 12 bases between them. This CDR3 is CASRRSRNSPLHF. DNA for the CDR3: TGTGCCAGCCGGAGGTCCCGGAATTCACCCCTCCACTTT.

This clone was detected once. This rearrangement joins TRBV27 to TRBJ1-2; D gene ambiguous. This CDR3 is 13 amino acids long. V was trimmed by 4 bases and J by 8 bases, leaving 14 bases between them. Germline assignment: CDR1 MNHEY and CDR2 SMNVEV (reference sequence). CDR3 DNA sequence: TGTGCCAGCAGTTCTTCTTCCCGTGGCGGCTACACCTTC. Translated, it gives CASSSSSRGGYTF.

This chain uses TRBV5-1 with TRBJ1-3, with unresolved D. Germline lookup yields CDR1 SGHRS and CDR2 YFSETQ. The V gene lost 0 bases and the J gene lost 0 bases, with 4 bases spanning the gap. CDR3 length: 14 residues. The CDR3 DNA follows: TGCGCCAGCAGCTTGGGGTACTCTGGAAACACCATATATTTT. This gives the protein CASSLGYSGNTIYF.

The V call is TRBV29-1, the J call TRBJ1-2; 7 nucleotides line up with TRBD1. Germline V gives CDR1 SQVTM, CDR2 ANQGSEA. This CDR3 is 13 amino acids long. V dropped 3 bases and J dropped 2; count of bases not matched to a gene: 3. CDR3 nucleotides: TGCAGCGTTGAGGGACAGCTCAACTATGGCTACACCTTC. Its translation: CSVEGQLNYGYTF.

This chain uses TRBV25-1 with TRBJ2-5; D gene ambiguous. Germline-derived CDR1 and CDR2 are MGHDK and SYGVNS. Trimming cost V 6 bases and J 5 bases, with 13 bases left between them. This CDR3 contains 13 residues. The CDR3 bases are TGTGCCAGCAGAGGCCCCGGGTGGGAGACCCAGTACTTC. Translated: CASRGPGWETQYF.

The CDR3 region is CASSQLTGYNSPLHF. DNA of the CDR3: TGCGCCAGCAGTCAATTAACGGGGTATAATTCACCCCTCCACTTT. This sequence joins TRBV23-1 and TRBJ1-6; D not certain. TRBV23-1 is reported as an ORF; its role is uncertain. This CDR3 has 15 amino acids. V was shortened by 1 base and J by 4 bases, with 8 bases between the two germline ends.

The J gene is TRBJ2-7, the V gene TRBV4-3; D unclear. Germline V gene sequence: CDR1 LGHNA, CDR2 YSLEER. The CDR3 has 13 amino acids. Trimming took off 0 bases at V and 6 bases at J, with 9 bases between the two ends. The CDR3 nucleotides are TGCGCCAGCAGCCAAGATTTGAACCGCGAGCAGTACTTC. Its translation: CASSQDLNREQYF.

In regard to this clone: Other DNA sequences in the same sample also yield this CDR3. DNA of the CDR3: TGTGCCAGCAGTTACTCTCGGACAGGGAACACTGAAGCTTTCTTT. This sequence encodes CASSYSRTGNTEAFF. This chain links TRBV6-5 with TRBJ1-1; 7 positions agree with TRBD1. J lost 1 base, V lost 0 bases, and 2 bases had no gene match. Germline V gene lookup returns CDR1 MNHEY and CDR2 SVGAGI. CDR3 length: 15 amino acids.

V and J are TRBV6-5 and TRBJ1-3; a possible D gene is TRBD1 (5 bases). The CDR3 loop spans 15 amino acids. Trimming took 6 bases from V and 0 from J, leaving 12 bases between them. Germline V gives CDR1 MNHEY, CDR2 SVGAGI. As DNA, the CDR3 is TGTGCCAGCAGGAAGGGACGGAACTCTGGAAACACCATATATTTT. This encodes CASRKGRNSGNTIYF.

The chain employs TRBV30 and TRBJ1-6, with TRBD1 as a possible D gene (6 bases). The CDR3 is made up of 16 amino acids. The V and J ends lost 5 bases and 0 bases respectively, with 14 bases between them. Germline V lookup: CDR1 GTSNPN, CDR2 SVGIG (reference sequence). DNA for the CDR3: TGTGCCTGGGGGGGCGGGACCAGCTCCTATAATTCACCCCTCCACTTT. Translation: CAWGGGTSSYNSPLHF.

The V gene is TRBV5-4, the J gene TRBJ2-1; D not resolved. Germline CDR1 reads SGHNT; CDR2 reads YYREEE (reference sequence). The CDR3 covers 11 residues. V was pared by 6 bases and J by 7 bases, with 8 bases between. In nucleotides, the CDR3 is TGTGCCAGCACCCTTGGTAATGAGCAGTTCTTC. Translation: CASTLGNEQFF.

This clone has a single count. The chain recombines TRBV5-6 with TRBJ1-3; D is possibly TRBD1 (5 bases). The CDR3 has 13 residues. Germline V gene sequence: CDR1 SGHDT, CDR2 YYEEEE. V was clipped by 2 bases and J by 4 bases, with 7 bases between them. The CDR3 region has the DNA TGTGCCAGCAGCTTTCGACAGGGAAACACCATATATTTT. This sequence encodes CASSFRQGNTIYF.

The rearrangement joins TRBV6-5 to TRBJ1-5; the D is unclear. This CDR3 has 15 residues. The V gene lost 10 bases and the J gene lost 0 bases, with 16 bases spanning the gap. The germline CDR1 and CDR2 sequences are MNHEY and SVGAGI. CDR3 region: CATSALAYSNQPQHF. CDR3 DNA sequence: TGTGCCACCTCGGCCCTGGCTTATAGCAATCAGCCCCAGCATTTT.

The V call is TRBV30, the J call TRBJ2-1; unclear D gene. The CDR3 consists of 16 residues. Looked up from germline, CDR1 is GTSNPN and CDR2 is SVGIG (reference sequence). V lost 0 bases and J 0 bases, leaving 12 bases between the germline ends. Here the CDR3 DNA reads TGTGCCTGGAGTGTACGAGCAGGTAGCTCCTACAATGAGCAGTTCTTC. Translation: CAWSVRAGSSYNEQFF.

The rearrangement joins TRBV7-2 to TRBJ2-3; D not resolved. CDR1 is SGHTA, CDR2 FQGNSA, per germline. This CDR3 is built from 14 residues. Trimming removed 5 bases at V and 3 bases at J, with 12 bases between. The CDR3 DNA reads as TGTGCCAGCAGCCCAGAGCCCATAACAGATACGCAGTATTTT. Encoded protein: CASSPEPITDTQYF.

Note on this clone: Other nucleotide sequences in the sample specify the same CDR3. The V and J genes are TRBV27 and TRBJ2-1; tentatively, D is TRBD2 (5 bases). Per the germline V gene, CDR1 is MNHEY and CDR2 is SMNVEV (reference sequence). The V and J ends lost 6 bases and 1 base respectively, with 10 bases between them. This CDR3 contains 14 residues. CDR3 coding DNA: TGTGCCAGCAGCAGTGGAGGATCCTACAATGAGCAGTTCTTC. Translation gives CASSSGGSYNEQFF.

The gene calls are TRBV28 and TRBJ1-2, with a tentative D call TRBD1 (6 bases). Trimming pared 11 bases from V and 7 bases from J, leaving 17 bases between. The CDR3 consists of 12 residues. CDR1 is MDHEN, CDR2 SYDVKM, per germline. The CDR3 DNA reads TGTGCCCACGGGGAGGGGGTGAGTGGCTACACCTTC. Translation: CAHGEGVSGYTF.

The chain carries TRBV7-9 and TRBJ2-2; D is unresolved. With 2 bases removed from V and 6 bases from J, the gap between germline ends came to 13 bases. Germline V gene sequence: CDR1 SEHNR, CDR2 FQNEAQ (reference sequence). The CDR3 is 15 amino acids. CDR3 sequence: CASSLTGGPAGELFF. The CDR3 nucleotides read TGTGCCAGCAGCTTAACGGGCGGCCCCGCCGGGGAGCTGTTTTTT.

The rearrangement joins TRBV4-3 to TRBJ2-2; D not certain. Trimming took 1 base from V and 0 from J, leaving 12 bases between them. From germline, CDR1 is LGHNA and CDR2 YSLEER. This CDR3 is 17 amino acids long. DNA for the CDR3: TGCGCCAGCAGCCAAGCCCAGGCCGGATCGAACACCGGGGAGCTGTTTTTT. Amino acids: CASSQAQAGSNTGELFF.

The chain has TRBV19 and TRBJ1-6, with 7 bases that match TRBD1. CDR3 length: 15 residues. The J segment lost 4 bases and the V segment lost 8 bases, leaving 8 bases of the junction unmatched. The germline V gene has CDR1 LNHDA and CDR2 SQIVND (reference sequence). For the CDR3, the DNA is TGTGCCAGTGGGAGACAGGGACTTTATAATTCACCCCTCCACTTT. Residues: CASGRQGLYNSPLHF.

The V and J genes are TRBV30 and TRBJ1-6; weak D call: TRBD1 (5 bases). The CDR3 runs to 12 residues. Germline V gene sequence: CDR1 GTSNPN, CDR2 SVGIG (reference sequence). V lost 5 bases and J lost 7, with 9 bases in between. CDR3 coding DNA: TGTGCCTGGTACAGGTGGAATTCACCCCTCCACTTT. Its protein product is CAWYRWNSPLHF.

The J gene is TRBJ1-2, the V gene TRBV30, with D possibly matching TRBD1 (6 bases). Trimming removed 3 bases at V and 8 bases at J, with 16 bases between. This CDR3 has 13 residues. Germline CDR1 GTSNPN, CDR2 SVGIG (reference sequence). The CDR3 spells CAWSIQGLRGYTF. CDR3 bases: TGTGCCTGGAGCATACAGGGTTTGCGGGGCTACACCTTC.

A note on this clone: The conserved closing phenylalanine or tryptophan is absent in this CDR3, likely reflecting a read error. Because the CDR3's place on the DNA is in doubt, the DNA is left out and the CDR3 is given as listed by TCRdb. The chain is built from TRBV25-1 and TRBJ1-4. Germline CDR1 is MGHDK and CDR2 is SYGVNS. The CDR3 spans 11 residues, counting both ends. CDR3 residues: CASSEIRDPGY.

The J gene is TRBJ1-2, the V gene TRBV25-1; D is ambiguous. CDR3 length: 16 residues. V was cut by 4 bases and J by 0 bases, with 15 bases left in between. Germline V gene sequence: CDR1 MGHDK, CDR2 SYGVNS. In nucleotides, the CDR3 is TGTGCCAGCAGTGCCTATCTCCCGGACTCTAACTATGGCTACACCTTC. As protein: CASSAYLPDSNYGYTF.

The rearrangement joins TRBV6-6 to TRBJ1-6; D remains ambiguous. This CDR3 comprises 14 residues. CDR1 and CDR2 (germline): MNHNY, SVGAGI (reference sequence). Trimming took 6 bases from V and 6 from J, leaving 12 bases between them. The CDR3 DNA is TGTGCCAGCAGCGTAGGGATTGGTAATTCACCCCTCCACTTT. Amino acid sequence: CASSVGIGNSPLHF.

The chain combines TRBV2 with TRBJ1-5; D not resolved. The CDR3 length is 13 residues. Germline CDR1 and CDR2: SNHLY and FYNNEI. The ends were cut back, 8 bases at V and 2 bases at J, with 10 bases in the middle. The CDR3 sequence is CASVSRGNQPQHF. The CDR3 nucleotides read TGTGCCAGCGTATCGCGAGGCAATCAGCCCCAGCATTTT.

This chain connects TRBV30 to TRBJ1-5; possible D gene TRBD1, 6 bases. V was cut by 5 bases and J by 4 bases, with 12 bases left in between. Germline values: CDR1 GTSNPN, CDR2 SVGIG (reference sequence). This CDR3 comprises 13 residues. CDR3 DNA: TGTGCCTGGGGGGGCAAAGGGAATCAGCCCCAGCATTTT. Translation: CAWGGKGNQPQHF.

The gene calls are TRBV6-1 and TRBJ1-1; possibly TRBD1 for D (5 bases). Germline V CDR1 and CDR2: MNHNS, SASEGT. Between the trimmed V and J ends, which lost 3 bases and 5 bases, there was a span of 13 bases. The CDR3 contains 14 residues. DNA of the CDR3: TGTGCCAGCAGTGAGGACCCAAGGGGAACTGAAGCTTTCTTT. It codes for CASSEDPRGTEAFF.

The rearrangement joins TRBV5-1 to TRBJ2-1; D could derive from TRBD1 or TRBD2 (7 bases each). This CDR3 is built from 15 residues. V was shortened by 4 bases and J by 8 bases, with 19 bases between the two germline ends. Germline V gene sequence: CDR1 SGHRS, CDR2 YFSETQ. The CDR3 DNA reads TGCGCCAGCAGCGCTCAGGGGGGGAGGGGCGATGAGCAGTTCTTC. Amino acid sequence: CASSAQGGRGDEQFF.

This clone was counted only a few times. CDR3 DNA sequence: TGTGCCAGCAGTACCCTCGGGGTACAGGGCTACACCTTC. Translation gives CASSTLGVQGYTF. The chain carries TRBV6-5 and TRBJ1-2, with D uncertain. The CDR3 runs 13 residues. The V gene lost 5 bases and the J gene lost 8 bases, with 15 bases spanning the gap. Germline V CDR1 and CDR2: MNHEY, SVGAGI.

The table lists this clone with a count of one. This rearrangement joins TRBV4-2 to TRBJ1-1, with a weak D call TRBD1 (6 bases). From germline, CDR1 is LGHNA and CDR2 YNFKEQ. V lost 1 base, J lost 1 base, and 13 bases lay in between. CDR3 size: 16 residues. The chain's CDR3 is CASSQVGTGQNTEAFF. DNA for the CDR3: TGTGCCAGCAGCCAAGTGGGGACGGGACAGAACACTGAAGCTTTCTTT.

The chain is built from TRBV11-2 and TRBJ1-4; 7 positions agree with TRBD1. The CDR3 loop spans 16 amino acids. The V gene's germline CDR1 is SGHAT and CDR2 FQNNGV. V lost 1 base and J lost 8; bases outside the gene matches: 10. CDR3 residues: CASSLGTTGRSEKLFF. CDR3 sequence (DNA): TGTGCCAGCAGCTTAGGGACGACAGGGAGGAGCGAAAAACTGTTTTTT.